The entry below describes one T cell receptor (beta chain). The antigen remains undetermined. The data originate from a study of cytomegalovirus exposure and HLA in healthy donors. Study as a whole: Out of 150 million to 200 million T cells, an earlier analysis found 117 million unique TCR beta sequences in total.

V was pared by 5 bases and J by 3 bases, with 4 bases of the junction left unmatched. Germline V gene sequence: CDR1 MNHEY, CDR2 SVGAGI. The CDR3 sequence is 13 residues long. Study-wide results and caveats: Most CMV-associated TCR beta chains were later found to appear HLA-restricted. It was assumed in the presence/absence analyses that sequencing depth was roughly uniform across donors. One variant, a missense change in DCLRE1C, was linked in a later analysis to TCR beta V- and J-gene trimming.

PCR employed 60 Vbeta and 13 Jbeta primers. Here immunoSEQ multiplex PCR was the method, and the copy in TCRdb shows in-frame clones only, minus some. The sample has 85,000 to 100,000 clones, about 87% seen once. The TCR was taken from a young man in good health and CMV-seronegative. The chain is built from TRBV6-5 and TRBJ2-7; TRBD2 matches at 7 bases. The specimen was PBMCs. The CDR3 region is CASSPGLYYEQYF. The CDR3 coding sequence is TGTGCCAGCAGTCCGGGACTATACTACGAGCAGTACTTC.